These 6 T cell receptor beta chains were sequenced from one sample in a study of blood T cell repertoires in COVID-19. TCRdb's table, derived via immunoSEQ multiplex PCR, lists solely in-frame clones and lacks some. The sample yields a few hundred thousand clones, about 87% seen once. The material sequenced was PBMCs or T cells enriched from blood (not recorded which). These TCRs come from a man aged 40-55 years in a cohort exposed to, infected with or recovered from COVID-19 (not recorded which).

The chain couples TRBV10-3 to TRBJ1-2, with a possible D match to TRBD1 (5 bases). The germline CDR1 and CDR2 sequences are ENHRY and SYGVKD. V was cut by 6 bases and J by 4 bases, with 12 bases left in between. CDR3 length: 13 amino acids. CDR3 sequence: CAIRGLQGYGYTF. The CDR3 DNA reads TGTGCCATCAGAGGGTTGCAGGGCTATGGCTACACCTTC.

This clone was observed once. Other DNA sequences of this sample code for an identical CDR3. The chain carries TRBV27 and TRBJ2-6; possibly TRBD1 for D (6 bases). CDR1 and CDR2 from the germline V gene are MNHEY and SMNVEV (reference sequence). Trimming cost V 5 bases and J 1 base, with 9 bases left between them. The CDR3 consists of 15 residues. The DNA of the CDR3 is TGTGCCAGCAGTATCACAGGGTCTGGGGCCAACGTCCTGACTTTC. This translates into CASSITGSGANVLTF.

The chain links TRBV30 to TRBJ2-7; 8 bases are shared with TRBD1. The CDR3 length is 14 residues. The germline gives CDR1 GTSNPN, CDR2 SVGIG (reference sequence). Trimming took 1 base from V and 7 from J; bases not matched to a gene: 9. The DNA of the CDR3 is TGTGCCTGGAGTGATCGAGACAGGGGTGGGGAGCAGTACTTC. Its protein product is CAWSDRDRGGEQYF.

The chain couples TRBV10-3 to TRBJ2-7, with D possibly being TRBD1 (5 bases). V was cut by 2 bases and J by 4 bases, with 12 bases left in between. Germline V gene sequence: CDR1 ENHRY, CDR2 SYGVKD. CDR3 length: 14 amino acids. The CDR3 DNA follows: TGTGCCATCAGTGAGCAGGACAATTCGTACGAGCAGTACTTC. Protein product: CAISEQDNSYEQYF.

Written as DNA, the CDR3 is TGCGCCAGCAGCTTGCAGGACAGAGTTAATGAAAAACTGTTTTTT. This encodes CASSLQDRVNEKLFF. V is TRBV5-1 and J is TRBJ1-4, with a tentative D call TRBD1 (6 bases). V lost 1 base and J lost 4, with 11 bases in between. The length of the CDR3 is 15 residues. Germline V gene sequence: CDR1 SGHRS, CDR2 YFSETQ.

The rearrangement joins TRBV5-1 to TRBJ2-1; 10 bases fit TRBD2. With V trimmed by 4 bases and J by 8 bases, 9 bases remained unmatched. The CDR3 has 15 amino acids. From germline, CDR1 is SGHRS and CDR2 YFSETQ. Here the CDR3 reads CASSPSASGSYEQFF. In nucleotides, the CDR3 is TGCGCCAGCAGCCCCAGCGCTAGCGGGAGCTATGAGCAGTTCTTC.